Each of the 21 T cell receptor beta chains below was sequenced from the same sample in a study of shared clonotypes between healthy human individuals. Only in-frame clones appear in the TCRdb table, and some are missing; sequencing was by immunoSEQ multiplex PCR. Altogether some 1 million clones are present, more than 60% being singletons, with the ten largest covering 1.5%. The sample comprised memory CD4+ T cells sorted from blood. Sample subset: CD45RA-negative fraction. These TCRs come from a man between 18 and 35 years old in good health.

This clone was seen ten or more times. V gene TRBV11-2 combines with J gene TRBJ2-7; D unclear. Per the germline V gene, CDR1 is SGHAT and CDR2 is FQNNGV. The ends were cut back, 5 bases at V and 7 bases at J, with 12 bases in the middle. The CDR3 spans 12 residues. CDR3 amino acids: CASSPYGQEQYF. The CDR3 DNA reads TGTGCCAGCAGCCCGTACGGGCAAGAGCAGTACTTC. The complete variable domain, with remaining parts taken from reference TRBV11-2 and TRBJ2-7, reads EAGVAQSPRYKIIEKRQSVAFWCNPISGHATLYWYQQILGQGPKLLIQFQNNGVVDDSQLPKDRFSAERLKGVDSTLKIQPAKLEDSAVYLCASSPYGQEQYFGPGTRLTVT.

The chain joins TRBV30 to TRBJ2-7; 10 positions match TRBD2. Trimming took 5 bases from V and 6 from J; bases not matched to a gene: 10. The CDR3 is made up of 14 amino acids. The germline V gene encodes CDR1 GTSNPN and CDR2 SVGIG (reference sequence). CDR3 in DNA: TGTGCCTGGTCTACTCGGCTAGCGGGAGTCGAGCAGTACTTC. Residues: CAWSTRLAGVEQYF.

The rearrangement joins TRBV2 to TRBJ2-7, with D perhaps matching TRBD2 (6 bases). The V and J ends lost 7 bases and 0 bases respectively, with 19 bases between them. Germline values: CDR1 SNHLY, CDR2 FYNNEI. The CDR3 length is 16 residues. CDR3 coding DNA: TGTGCCAGCACGGCAGGGTGGGGGACTCACTCCTACGAGCAGTACTTC. Translation: CASTAGWGTHSYEQYF.

A word on this clone: Other DNA sequences in the sample encode the same CDR3. The DNA for the CDR3 is TGTGCCTGGAGTCTAGCGGGAGATACGCAGTATTTT. Translation gives CAWSLAGDTQYF. The chain carries TRBV30 and TRBJ2-3; TRBD2 agrees at 8 bases. Germline-derived CDR1 and CDR2 are GTSNPN and SVGIG (reference sequence). CDR3 length equals 12 residues. Trimming at V came to 2 bases and at J to 5 bases, leaving 0 bases not matched to a gene.

The J gene is TRBJ1-1, the V gene TRBV5-1, with 8 bases lining up with TRBD1. The germline CDR1 and CDR2 sequences are SGHRS and YFSETQ. This CDR3 contains 20 residues. The junction had 17 bases not matched to a gene; V was cut back by 0 bases and J by 1 base. The CDR3 loop is CASSLAPGHPPGGANTEAFF. Here the CDR3 DNA reads TGCGCCAGCAGCTTGGCGCCGGGCCACCCACCAGGGGGCGCGAACACTGAAGCTTTCTTT.

The V and J genes are TRBV12-1 and TRBJ2-6. TRBV12-1 is flagged as a pseudogene. This CDR3 is 20 amino acids long. The CDR3 DNA is TGTGCCAGCACTCTTTCAATGTCAGGGAGAAAGGTTTCTGGGGCCAACGTCCTGACTTTC. Translation: CASTLSMSGRKVSGANVLTF.

This clone was detected only a few times. The chain is built from TRBV25-1 and TRBJ1-6, with 8 bases lining up with TRBD1. The CDR3 has 17 amino acids. With 3 bases clipped from V and 6 bases from J, the junction kept 10 bases outside the gene matches. CDR1 and CDR2 (germline): MGHDK, SYGVNS. The CDR3 sequence is CASSDPRQGAFNSPLHF. The CDR3 bases are TGTGCCAGCAGTGACCCAAGGCAGGGGGCGTTTAATTCACCCCTCCACTTT.

CDR3 sequence reads: CASSDSRTGQLGSPLHF. CDR3 in DNA: TGTGCCAGCAGTGACTCACGGACAGGGCAGTTAGGTTCACCCCTCCACTTT. The chain is built from TRBV25-1 and TRBJ1-6; 8 nucleotides align to TRBD1. Germline CDR1 MGHDK, CDR2 SYGVNS. J lost 9 bases, V lost 3 bases, and 13 bases had no gene match. The CDR3 consists of 17 residues.

The chain joins TRBV6-4 to TRBJ1-6; D might be TRBD1 (5 bases). Between the trimmed V and J ends, which lost 9 bases and 3 bases, there was a span of 12 bases. Germline CDR1 is MRHNA and CDR2 is SNTAGT. The CDR3 contains 14 residues. As DNA, the CDR3 is TGTGCCAGTAGGGACGGCAACTATAATTCACCCCTCCACTTT. This gives the protein CASRDGNYNSPLHF.

To note about this clone: The same CDR3 also results from other DNA sequences found in this sample. The J gene is TRBJ2-3, the V gene TRBV5-1, with D unclear. The CDR3 has 14 amino acids. Germline lookup yields CDR1 SGHRS and CDR2 YFSETQ. V was clipped by 0 bases and J by 0 bases, with 5 bases between them. The CDR3 region has the DNA TGCGCCAGCAGCTTGGCCGCTAGCACAGATACGCAGTATTTT. Translation: CASSLAASTDTQYF.

This chain uses TRBV28 with TRBJ2-5, with 9 nucleotides matching TRBD1. V lost 6 bases to trimming and J lost 11 bases; unmatched junction nucleotides: 10. Germline V gene data show CDR1 as MDHEN and CDR2 as SYDVKM. The CDR3 has 13 residues. The CDR3: CASRTGGAGEQYF. The CDR3 nucleotides read TGTGCCAGCAGAACAGGGGGCGCGGGGGAGCAGTACTTC.

About this clone itself: An end of the junction does not agree with germline; a read error may underlie this. The rearrangement uses TRBV2 and TRBJ2-7; the D gene is possibly TRBD1 (6 bases). CDR1 SNHLY and CDR2 FYNNEI come from the germline V gene. CDR3 length: 11 residues. The CDR3 sequence: CASREGGEQYF. The CDR3 coding sequence is TGTGCCAGCAGGGAAGGGGGCGAGCAGTACTTC.

The rearrangement uses TRBV6-5 and TRBJ2-7; 9 bases line up with TRBD2. V dropped 0 bases and J dropped 4; count of bases not matched to a gene: 4. Germline CDR1 is MNHEY and CDR2 is SVGAGI. The CDR3 covers 15 residues. The CDR3 coding sequence is TGTGCCAGCAGTTACTCTAGTAGCGGGGGTTACGAGCAGTACTTC. Amino acids: CASSYSSSGGYEQYF.

The chain links TRBV9 to TRBJ1-1; weak D call: TRBD1 (6 bases). In germline, CDR1 is SGDLS, CDR2 YYNGEE. V lost 5 bases to trimming and J lost 1 base, with 12 bases between them. The CDR3 runs 14 residues. DNA for the CDR3: TGTGCCAGCAGTCTCCAGGGGACGAACACTGAAGCTTTCTTT. Translation: CASSLQGTNTEAFF.

The genes are TRBV7-9 and TRBJ1-2; 8 bases line up with TRBD1. CDR1 and CDR2 from the germline V gene are SEHNR and FQNEAQ (reference sequence). With V trimmed by 3 bases and J by 5 bases, 11 bases remained unmatched. This CDR3 region has 16 residues. In DNA form, the CDR3 reads TGTGCCAGCAGCTTTTTCCCCGCAGACAGGGGTTATGGCTACACCTTC. Its protein is CASSFFPADRGYGYTF.

This clone was counted between two and nine times. The chain links TRBV7-9 to TRBJ2-7; no definite D call. V lost 5 bases and J lost 4, with 12 bases in between. The CDR3 is 13 amino acids. Germline CDR1 SEHNR, CDR2 FQNEAQ (reference sequence). CDR3 sequence (DNA): TGTGCCAGCAGCCGACCGACGTGGTACGAGCAGTACTTC. Encoded protein: CASSRPTWYEQYF. The whole variable domain, filled in from reference TRBV7-9 and TRBJ2-7, reads DTGVSQNPRHKITKRGQNVTFRCDPISEHNRLYWYRQTLGQGPEFLTYFQNEAQLEKSRLLSDRFSAERPKGSFSTLEIQRTEQGDSAMYLCASSRPTWYEQYFGPGTRLTVT.

V usage is TRBV2 and J usage is TRBJ2-3, with 11 bases matching TRBD2. V shed 7 bases, J shed 2 bases, and the junction held 5 bases outside the gene matches. The germline V gene has CDR1 SNHLY and CDR2 FYNNEI. The CDR3 runs to 15 residues. This chain's CDR3 is CASNPLAGDTDTQYF. The DNA for the CDR3 is TGTGCCAGCAACCCACTAGCGGGGGACACAGATACGCAGTATTTT.

The chain couples TRBV6-5 to TRBJ1-6; unclear D gene. The CDR3 totals 13 residues. Between the trimmed V and J ends, which lost 4 bases and 8 bases, there was a span of 9 bases. The germline V gene encodes CDR1 MNHEY and CDR2 SVGAGI. In DNA form, the CDR3 reads TGTGCCAGCAGTTTAGGCAGTGATTCACCCCTCCACTTT. It translates to CASSLGSDSPLHF.

The genes are TRBV21-1 and TRBJ2-2; the table gives TRBD2 as D, unverified against the DNA. TRBV21-1 is a pseudogene. This CDR3 is built from 18 residues. Here the CDR3 reads CASRICRGGYSESRELFF. As DNA, the CDR3 is TGTGCCAGCAGGATCTGCCGGGGGGGGTATTCTGAGTCCCGGGAGCTGTTTTTT.

This chain links TRBV11-2 with TRBJ2-3; D not certain. The CDR3 extends over 16 amino acids. Germline assignment: CDR1 SGHAT and CDR2 FQNNGV. Trimming stripped 2 bases from V and 0 bases from J, with 12 bases between. This chain's CDR3 is CASSLLLGLSTDTQYF. CDR3 coding DNA: TGTGCCAGCAGCTTATTGCTCGGGCTAAGCACAGATACGCAGTATTTT.

The rearrangement links TRBV5-4 to TRBJ1-1, with D possibly matching TRBD1 (5 bases). The CDR3 consists of 15 residues. The V gene lost 1 base and the J gene lost 0 bases, with 10 bases spanning the gap. Per the germline V gene, CDR1 is SGHNT and CDR2 is YYREEE (reference sequence). CDR3 in DNA: TGTGCCAGCAGCTTGTTTTCGGGACTGAACACTGAAGCTTTCTTT. Translated, it gives CASSLFSGLNTEAFF.